This entry concerns a single T cell receptor (beta chain). Generated by immunoSEQ multiplex PCR, the TCRdb table keeps only in-frame clones and is missing some. The sample holds 9,600 or so clones, around four fifths seen once. Nucleic acids came from premalignant or tumor cells enriched by macro-dissection. The CDR3 length is 15 residues. J gave up 7 bases and V 1 base, and 4 bases lay outside the gene matches. CDR1 is SGHTA and CDR2 is FQGTGA in the germline V gene. The entry originates in a study of immune evolution from preneoplasia to lung adenocarcinoma. Sequences were obtained from FFPE lung adenocarcinoma in situ tissue. This TCR was recovered from a person aged 60 to 80 with lung adenocarcinoma. The V call is TRBV7-3, the J call TRBJ2-2, with TRBD1 matching 9 bases. The CDR3 spells CASSLMGQGFGELFF. The CDR3 DNA follows: TGTGCCAGCAGCTTAATGGGACAGGGCTTCGGGGAGCTGTTTTTT.